Following are 7 T cell receptor beta chains from one sample sequenced in a study of blood T cell repertoires in COVID-19. Assay used: immunoSEQ multiplex PCR; TCRdb lists only in-frame clones, some missing. Of about 60,000 clones listed, 65% to 80% were seen once; the top ten hold roughly 6%. The sample was peripheral blood. These receptors all stem from a woman aged 70 to 79 with acute or convalescent COVID-19.

The chain joins TRBV6-5 to TRBJ2-1, with D perhaps TRBD1 (6 bases). Germline V gene lookup returns CDR1 MNHEY and CDR2 SVGAGI. Trimming took 6 bases from V and 2 from J, leaving 14 bases between them. The CDR3 runs 15 residues. In nucleotides, the CDR3 is TGTGCCAGCAGGCTTACAGGGCTCCCCTACAATGAGCAGTTCTTC. It codes for CASRLTGLPYNEQFF.

V gene TRBV20-1 combines with J gene TRBJ2-7; tentatively, D is TRBD1 (6 bases). The germline CDR1 and CDR2 sequences are DFQATT and SNEGSKA (reference sequence). Trimming took off 5 bases at V and 5 bases at J, with 10 bases between the two ends. The CDR3 runs to 11 residues. The CDR3 nucleotides are TGCAGTGCTCCAGGGGCCCACGAGCAGTACTTC. It is translated as CSAPGAHEQYF.

This chain connects TRBV10-3 to TRBJ2-3; 7 bases map to TRBD2. After removal of 8 bases from V and 0 bases from J, the junction contained 8 bases not matched to a gene. Germline V CDR1 and CDR2: ENHRY, SYGVKD. This CDR3 region has 15 residues. The CDR3, as DNA: TGTGCCATCGGGGCAGGGCGGGGGAGCACAGATACGCAGTATTTT. As protein: CAIGAGRGSTDTQYF.

The chain employs TRBV12-3 or TRBV12-4 and TRBJ2-5; 11 nucleotides match TRBD2. J gave up 5 bases and V 7 bases, and 3 bases lay outside the gene matches. The CDR3 runs 13 residues. CDR3 in amino acids: CASTSSGGETQYF. As DNA, the CDR3 is TGTGCCAGCACCTCTAGCGGGGGGGAGACCCAGTACTTC.

The rearrangement links TRBV27 to TRBJ2-5, with TRBD2 identical over 9 bases. V was pared by 7 bases and J by 4 bases, with 7 bases of the junction left unmatched. Germline lookup yields CDR1 MNHEY and CDR2 SMNVEV (reference sequence). This CDR3 comprises 14 residues. This CDR3 reads CASKPGTSIETQYF. The DNA for the CDR3 is TGTGCCAGCAAACCCGGGACTAGCATAGAGACCCAGTACTTC.

This chain links TRBV10-3 with TRBJ2-1, with D perhaps matching TRBD2 (5 bases). Germline V gives CDR1 ENHRY, CDR2 SYGVKD. The germline V and J ends were trimmed by 2 bases and 5 bases, with 7 bases remaining between them. The CDR3 has 13 amino acids. CDR3 in amino acids: CAISEEGNNEQFF. Written as DNA, the CDR3 is TGTGCCATCAGTGAGGAGGGTAACAATGAGCAGTTCTTC.

The V gene is TRBV30, the J gene TRBJ1-1; the match to TRBD1 covers 7 bases. Germline assignment: CDR1 GTSNPN and CDR2 SVGIG (reference sequence). The CDR3 has 13 residues. V lost 5 bases to trimming and J lost 0 bases; unmatched junction nucleotides: 3. CDR3 nucleotide sequence: TGTGCCTGGTCGGGACAGCTGAACACTGAAGCTTTCTTT. This encodes CAWSGQLNTEAFF. The full variable domain, its missing parts supplied by reference TRBV30 and TRBJ1-1, is SQTIHQWPATLVQPVGSPLSLECTVEGTSNPNLYWYRQAAGRGLQLLFYSVGIGQISSEVPQNLSASRPQDRQFILSSKKLLLSDSGFYLCAWSGQLNTEAFFGQGTRLTVV.